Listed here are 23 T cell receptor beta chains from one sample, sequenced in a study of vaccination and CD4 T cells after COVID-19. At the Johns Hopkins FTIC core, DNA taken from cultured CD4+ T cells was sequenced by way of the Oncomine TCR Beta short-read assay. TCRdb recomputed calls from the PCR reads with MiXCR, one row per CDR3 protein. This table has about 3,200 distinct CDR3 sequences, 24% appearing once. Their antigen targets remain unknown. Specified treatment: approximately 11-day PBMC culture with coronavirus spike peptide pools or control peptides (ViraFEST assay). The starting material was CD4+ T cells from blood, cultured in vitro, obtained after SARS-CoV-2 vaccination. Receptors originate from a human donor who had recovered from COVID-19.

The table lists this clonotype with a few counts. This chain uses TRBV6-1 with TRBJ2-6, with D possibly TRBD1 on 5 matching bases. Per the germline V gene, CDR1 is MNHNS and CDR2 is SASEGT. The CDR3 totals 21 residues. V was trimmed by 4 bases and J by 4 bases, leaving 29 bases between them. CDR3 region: CASSGRLNRLTQDTGANVLTF. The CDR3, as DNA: TGTGCCAGCAGTGGTCGCCTGAACCGATTGACACAGGACACAGGGGCCAACGTCCTGACTTTC.

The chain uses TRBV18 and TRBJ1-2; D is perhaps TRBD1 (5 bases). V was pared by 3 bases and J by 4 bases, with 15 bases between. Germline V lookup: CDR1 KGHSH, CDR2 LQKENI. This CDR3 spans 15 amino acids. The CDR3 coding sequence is TGTGCCAGCTCACCGGGCAGGAATGGGGCCTATGGCTACACCTTC. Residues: CASSPGRNGAYGYTF.

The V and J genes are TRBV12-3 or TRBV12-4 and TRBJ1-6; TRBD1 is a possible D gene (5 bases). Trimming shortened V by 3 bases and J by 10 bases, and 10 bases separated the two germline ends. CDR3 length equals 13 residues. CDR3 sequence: CASSLGEESPLHF. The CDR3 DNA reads TGTGCCAGCAGTTTGGGGGAGGAATCACCCCTCCACTTT.

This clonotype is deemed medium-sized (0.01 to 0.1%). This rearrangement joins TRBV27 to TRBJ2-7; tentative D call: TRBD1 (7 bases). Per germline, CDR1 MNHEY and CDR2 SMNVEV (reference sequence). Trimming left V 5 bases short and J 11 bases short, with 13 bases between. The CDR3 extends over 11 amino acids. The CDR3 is CASSTGEDEYF. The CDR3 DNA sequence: TGTGCCAGCAGTACAGGGGAGGACGAGTACTTC.

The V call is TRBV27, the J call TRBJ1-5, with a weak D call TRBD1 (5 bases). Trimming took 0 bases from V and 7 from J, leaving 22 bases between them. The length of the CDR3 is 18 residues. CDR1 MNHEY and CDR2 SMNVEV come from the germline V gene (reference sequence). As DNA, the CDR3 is TGTGCCAGCAGTTTATCGGGGCGGATGAGAGGGGATCACCAGCCCCAGCATTTT. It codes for CASSLSGRMRGDHQPQHF.

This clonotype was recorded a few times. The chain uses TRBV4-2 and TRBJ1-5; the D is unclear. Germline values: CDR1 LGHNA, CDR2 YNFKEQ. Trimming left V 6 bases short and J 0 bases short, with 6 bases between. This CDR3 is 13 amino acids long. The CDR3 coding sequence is TGTGCCAGCAGTCCCGATAGCAATCAGCCCCAGCATTTT. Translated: CASSPDSNQPQHF.

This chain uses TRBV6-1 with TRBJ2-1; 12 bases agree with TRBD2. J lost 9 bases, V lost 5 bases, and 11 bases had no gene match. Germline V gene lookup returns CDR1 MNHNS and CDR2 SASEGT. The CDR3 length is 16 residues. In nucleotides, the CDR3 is TGTGCCAGCAGTCGGGCACCTAGCGGGGGGGCGGCTGAGCAGTTCTTC. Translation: CASSRAPSGGAAEQFF.

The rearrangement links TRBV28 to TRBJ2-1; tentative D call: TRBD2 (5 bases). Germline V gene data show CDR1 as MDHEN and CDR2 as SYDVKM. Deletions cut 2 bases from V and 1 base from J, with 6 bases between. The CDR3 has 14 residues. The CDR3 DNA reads TGTGCCAGCAGTTTACGGGGATCCTACAATGAGCAGTTCTTC. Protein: CASSLRGSYNEQFF.

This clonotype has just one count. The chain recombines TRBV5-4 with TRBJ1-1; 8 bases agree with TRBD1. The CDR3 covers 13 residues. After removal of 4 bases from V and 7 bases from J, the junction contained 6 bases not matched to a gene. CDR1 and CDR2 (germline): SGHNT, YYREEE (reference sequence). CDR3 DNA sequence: TGTGCCAGCAGCCGCGGGACAGGAATTGAAGCTTTCTTT. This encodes CASSRGTGIEAFF.

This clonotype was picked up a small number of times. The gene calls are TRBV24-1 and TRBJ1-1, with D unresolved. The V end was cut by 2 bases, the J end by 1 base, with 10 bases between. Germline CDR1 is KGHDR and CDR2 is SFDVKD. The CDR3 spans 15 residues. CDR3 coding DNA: TGTGCCACCAGTGATTATCTCTTCGGGAACACTGAAGCTTTCTTT. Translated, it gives CATSDYLFGNTEAFF.

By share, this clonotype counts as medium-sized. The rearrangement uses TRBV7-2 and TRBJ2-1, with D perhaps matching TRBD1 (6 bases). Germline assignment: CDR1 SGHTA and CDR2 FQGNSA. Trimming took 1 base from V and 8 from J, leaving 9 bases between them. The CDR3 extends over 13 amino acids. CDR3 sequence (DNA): TGTGCCAGCAGCTTAGAGGGGGTGCATGAGCAGTTCTTC. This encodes CASSLEGVHEQFF.

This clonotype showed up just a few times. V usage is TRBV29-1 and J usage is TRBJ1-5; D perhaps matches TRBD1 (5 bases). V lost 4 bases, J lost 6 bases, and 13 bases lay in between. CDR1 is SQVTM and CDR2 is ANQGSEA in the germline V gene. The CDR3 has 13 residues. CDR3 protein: CSVVSGFGQPQHF. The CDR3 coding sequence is TGCAGCGTTGTATCAGGGTTCGGTCAGCCCCAGCATTTT.

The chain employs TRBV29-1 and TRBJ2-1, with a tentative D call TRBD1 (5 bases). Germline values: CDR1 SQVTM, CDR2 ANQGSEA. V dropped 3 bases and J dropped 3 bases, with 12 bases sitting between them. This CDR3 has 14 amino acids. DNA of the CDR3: TGCAGCGTTGATCTGGGGCAAGGCTACAATGAGCAGTTCTTC. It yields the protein CSVDLGQGYNEQFF.

The CDR3 DNA reads as TGTGCCGGCGGACAGGGAATTCAGCCCCAGCATTTT. Encoded protein: CAGGQGIQPQHF. The rearrangement joins TRBV28 to TRBJ1-5; TRBD1 aligns across 8 bases. V lost 11 bases, J lost 6 bases, and 6 bases stayed unmatched. The CDR3 has 12 amino acids. Germline V gives CDR1 MDHEN, CDR2 SYDVKM.

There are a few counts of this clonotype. This CDR3 is CASSLSAGRTYEQYF. CDR3 sequence (DNA): TGTGCCAGCAGCTTGTCCGCGGGGCGGACCTACGAGCAGTACTTC. V and J are TRBV5-4 and TRBJ2-7; D perhaps matches TRBD2 (6 bases). The CDR3 is 15 residues long. V was shortened by 1 base and J by 2 bases, with 13 bases between the two germline ends. Germline CDR1 SGHNT, CDR2 YYREEE (reference sequence). Together with reference TRBV5-4 and TRBJ2-7, the CDR3 gives the full variable domain: ETGVTQSPTHLIKTRGQQVTLRCSSQSGHNTVSWYQQALGQGPQFIFQYYREEENGRGNFPPRFSGLQFPNYSSELNVNALELDDSALYLCASSLSAGRTYEQYFGPGTRLTVT.

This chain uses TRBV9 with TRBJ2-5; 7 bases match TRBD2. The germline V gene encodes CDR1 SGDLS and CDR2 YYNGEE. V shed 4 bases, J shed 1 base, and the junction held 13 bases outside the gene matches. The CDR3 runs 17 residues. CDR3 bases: TGTGCCAGCAGCCCCCTTGAGCGGGGCGGGTTCCAAGAGACCCAGTACTTC. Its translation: CASSPLERGGFQETQYF.

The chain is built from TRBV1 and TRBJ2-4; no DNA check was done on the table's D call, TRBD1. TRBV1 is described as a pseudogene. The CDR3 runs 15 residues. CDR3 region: CTSSHFDRGKNIQYF. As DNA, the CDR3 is TGCACCAGCAGCCATTTCGACAGGGGGAAAAACATTCAGTACTTC.

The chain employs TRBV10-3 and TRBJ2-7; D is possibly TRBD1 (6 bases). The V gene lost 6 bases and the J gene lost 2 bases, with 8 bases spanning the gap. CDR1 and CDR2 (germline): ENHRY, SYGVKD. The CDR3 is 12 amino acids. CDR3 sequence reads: CAISRDTYEQYF. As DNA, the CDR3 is TGTGCCATCAGCCGGGACACCTACGAGCAGTACTTC.

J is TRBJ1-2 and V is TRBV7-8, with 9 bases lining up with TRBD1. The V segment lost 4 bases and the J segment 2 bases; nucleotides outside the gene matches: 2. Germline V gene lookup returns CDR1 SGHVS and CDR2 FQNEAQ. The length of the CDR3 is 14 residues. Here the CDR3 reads CASSSGTGNYGYTF. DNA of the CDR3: TGTGCCAGCAGCTCCGGGACAGGGAACTATGGCTACACCTTC. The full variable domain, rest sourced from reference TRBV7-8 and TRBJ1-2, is GAGVSQSPRYKVAKRGQDVALRCDPISGHVSLFWYQQALGQGPEFLTYFQNEAQLDKSGLPSDRFFAERPEGSVSTLKIQRTQQEDSAVYLCASSSGTGNYGYTFGSGTRLTVV.

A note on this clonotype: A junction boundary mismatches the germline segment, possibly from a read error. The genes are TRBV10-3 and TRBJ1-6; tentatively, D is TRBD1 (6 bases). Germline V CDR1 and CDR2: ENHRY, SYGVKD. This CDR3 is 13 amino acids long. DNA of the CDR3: TGTGCCATCAGTGAGCGACCAGGGGAACGCTTTGGGTTT. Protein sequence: CAISERPGERFGF.

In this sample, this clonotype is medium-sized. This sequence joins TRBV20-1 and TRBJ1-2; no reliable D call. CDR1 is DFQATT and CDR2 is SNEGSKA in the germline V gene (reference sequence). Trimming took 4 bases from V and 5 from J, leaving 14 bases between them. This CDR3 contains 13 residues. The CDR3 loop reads CSAKRPSAYGYTF. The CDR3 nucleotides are TGCAGTGCTAAAAGACCATCCGCGTATGGCTACACCTTC.

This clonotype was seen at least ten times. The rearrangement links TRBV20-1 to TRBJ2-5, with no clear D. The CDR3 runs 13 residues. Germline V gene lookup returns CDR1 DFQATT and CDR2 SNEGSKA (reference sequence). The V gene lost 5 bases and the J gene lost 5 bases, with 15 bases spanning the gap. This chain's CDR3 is CSALGSEWETQYF. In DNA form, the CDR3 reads TGCAGTGCTCTCGGGTCAGAATGGGAGACCCAGTACTTC.

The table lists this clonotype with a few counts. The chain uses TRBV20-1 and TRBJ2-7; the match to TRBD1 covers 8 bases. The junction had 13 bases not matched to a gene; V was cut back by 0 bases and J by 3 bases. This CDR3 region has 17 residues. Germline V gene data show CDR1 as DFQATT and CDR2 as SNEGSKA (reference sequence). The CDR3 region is CSARDNFQGALGYEQYF. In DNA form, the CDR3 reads TGCAGTGCTAGAGATAATTTCCAGGGGGCTTTAGGCTACGAGCAGTACTTC.